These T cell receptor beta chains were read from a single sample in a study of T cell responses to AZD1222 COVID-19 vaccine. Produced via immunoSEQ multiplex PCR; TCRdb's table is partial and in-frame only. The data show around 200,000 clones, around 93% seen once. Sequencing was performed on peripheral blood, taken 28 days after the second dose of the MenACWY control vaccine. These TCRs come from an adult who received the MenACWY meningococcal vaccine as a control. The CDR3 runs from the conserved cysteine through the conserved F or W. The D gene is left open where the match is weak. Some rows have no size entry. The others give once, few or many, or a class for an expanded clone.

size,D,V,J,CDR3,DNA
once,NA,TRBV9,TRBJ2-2,CASSLREGLTGELFF,TGTGCCAGCAGCCTCCGTGAGGGGCTCACCGGGGAGCTGTTTTTT
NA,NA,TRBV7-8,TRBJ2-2,CASRFRFRGNTGELFF,TGTGCCAGCAGATTTCGATTTAGGGGGAACACCGGGGAGCTGTTTTTT
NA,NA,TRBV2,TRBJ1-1,CASRPQGFEAFF,TGTGCCAGCAGACCCCAGGGGTTTGAAGCTTTCTTT
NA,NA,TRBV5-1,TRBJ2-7,CASSPAGLYEQYF,TGCGCCAGCAGCCCGGCGGGTTTGTACGAGCAGTACTTC
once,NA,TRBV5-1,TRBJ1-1,CASSFGRARSGTEAFF,TGCGCCAGCAGCTTCGGAAGGGCAAGAAGCGGAACTGAAGCTTTCTTT
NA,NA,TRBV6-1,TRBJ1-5,CASSERRDLYSNQPQHF,TGTGCCAGCAGTGAAAGGAGGGACTTATATAGCAATCAGCCCCAGCATTTT
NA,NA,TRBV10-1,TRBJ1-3,CASSSRAPSGNTIYF,TGCGCCAGCTCCAGCCGGGCTCCCTCTGGAAACACCATATATTTT
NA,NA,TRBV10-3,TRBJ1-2,CAISSSAGRYTF,TGTGCCATCAGTTCCTCGGCAGGTCGCTACACCTTC
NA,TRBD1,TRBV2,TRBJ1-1,CAGNRGLNTEAFF,TGTGCCGGAAACAGGGGGCTGAACACTGAAGCTTTCTTT
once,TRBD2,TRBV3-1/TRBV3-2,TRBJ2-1,CASSHPLLAGARQEQFF,TGTGCCAGCAGCCATCCGCTCCTAGCGGGGGCCCGACAAGAGCAGTTCTTC
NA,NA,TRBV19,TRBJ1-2,CASSIADNYGYTF,TGTGCCAGTAGTATCGCTGACAACTATGGCTACACCTTC
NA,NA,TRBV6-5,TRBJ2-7,CASSLSDSSYEQYF,TGTGCCAGCAGCCTGTCGGACAGCTCCTACGAGCAGTACTTC
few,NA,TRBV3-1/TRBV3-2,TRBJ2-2,CASSQGASTGELFF,TGTGCCAGCAGCCAAGGCGCGAGCACCGGGGAGCTGTTTTTT
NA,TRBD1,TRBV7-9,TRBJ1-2,CASSLARQGAGYTF,TGTGCCAGCAGCTTAGCCCGACAGGGGGCCGGCTACACCTTC
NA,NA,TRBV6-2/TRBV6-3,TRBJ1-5,CASTPGGAGNQPQHF,TGTGCCAGCACCCCTGGGGGGGCTGGCAATCAGCCCCAGCATTTT
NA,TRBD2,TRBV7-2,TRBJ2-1,CASRPRLAGRYEQFF,TGTGCCAGCAGGCCTCGTCTAGCGGGGCGGTATGAGCAGTTCTTC
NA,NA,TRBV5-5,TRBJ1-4,CASSLSPQPDEKLFF,TGTGCCAGCAGCTTATCCCCACAGCCTGACGAAAAACTGTTTTTT
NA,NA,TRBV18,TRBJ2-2,CASSLSNAGELFF,TGTGCCAGCTCCCTAAGTAACGCCGGGGAGCTGTTTTTT
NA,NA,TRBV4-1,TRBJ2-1,CASSHLVGGTEQFF,TGCGCCAGCAGCCACCTCGTGGGGGGAACTGAGCAGTTCTTC
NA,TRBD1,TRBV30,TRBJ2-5,CAWETGSETQYF,TGTGCCTGGGAGACAGGGTCGGAGACCCAGTACTTC
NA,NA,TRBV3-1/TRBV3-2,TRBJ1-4,CASRTYYGATNEKLFF,TGTGCCAGCAGGACATACTACGGTGCAACTAATGAAAAACTGTTTTTT
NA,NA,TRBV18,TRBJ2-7,CASSPPSGVTYEQYF,TGTGCCAGCTCACCACCAAGCGGAGTAACCTACGAGCAGTACTTC
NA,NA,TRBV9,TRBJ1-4,CASSVALNEKLFF,TGTGCCAGCAGCGTAGCTCTTAATGAAAAACTGTTTTTT
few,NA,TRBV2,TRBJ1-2,CATKNGGLDYGYTF,TGTGCCACCAAAAACGGGGGGCTGGACTATGGCTACACCTTC
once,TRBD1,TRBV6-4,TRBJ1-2,CASSGTTGVGGYTF,TGTGCCAGCAGTGGTACGACAGGGGTAGGCGGCTACACCTTC
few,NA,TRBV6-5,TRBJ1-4,CASRPGGGEKLFF,TGTGCCAGCAGGCCCGGCGGGGGTGAAAAACTGTTTTTT
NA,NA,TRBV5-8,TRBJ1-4,CASSLAGSGRHEKLFF,TGTGCCAGCAGCTTGGCCGGGTCAGGGAGGCATGAAAAACTGTTTTTT
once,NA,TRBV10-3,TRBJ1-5,CAISESTESRNQPQHF,TGTGCCATCAGTGAGTCGACTGAGAGCCGCAATCAGCCCCAGCATTTT
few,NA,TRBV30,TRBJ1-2,CAWAQQLAYGYTF,TGTGCCTGGGCCCAGCAGCTAGCCTATGGCTACACCTTC